This section outlines one T cell receptor beta chain sequence together with its context. The antigen remains undetermined. This entry comes from a study of radiotherapy plus CTLA-4 blockade in lung cancer. Broader study findings: Some TCR clones had been derived from tumors. These clones expanded in peripheral blood after radiotherapy plus ipilimumab.

Germline V lookup: CDR1 MNHEY, CDR2 SVGAGI. With V trimmed by 8 bases and J by 1 base, 0 bases remained unmatched. The CDR3 covers 12 residues. Profiled with immunoSEQ multiplex PCR; TCRdb holds only in-frame clones, not every one. The sample records around 30,000 clones, 70% to 75% being singletons. The sample here was peripheral blood, taken from a patient treated with radiotherapy plus ipilimumab. The clonotype comes from a human donor with non-small cell lung cancer that progressed on radiotherapy plus ipilimumab. The rearrangement links TRBV6-5 to TRBJ2-3; 7 bases fit TRBD2. The chain's CDR3 is CASREGTDTQYF. CDR3 bases: TGTGCCAGCCGGGAGGGCACAGATACGCAGTATTTT.